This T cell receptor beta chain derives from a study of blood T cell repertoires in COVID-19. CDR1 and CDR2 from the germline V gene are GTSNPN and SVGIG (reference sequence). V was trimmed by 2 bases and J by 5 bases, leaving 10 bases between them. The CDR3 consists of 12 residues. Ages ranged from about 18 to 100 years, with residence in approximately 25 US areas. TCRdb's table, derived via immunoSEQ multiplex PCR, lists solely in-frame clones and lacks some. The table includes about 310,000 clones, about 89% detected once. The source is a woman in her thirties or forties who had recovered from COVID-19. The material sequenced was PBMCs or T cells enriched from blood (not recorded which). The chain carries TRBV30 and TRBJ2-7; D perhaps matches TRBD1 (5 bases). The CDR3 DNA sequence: TGTGCCTGGAGTTCCCCCAGGGACGAGCAGTACTTC. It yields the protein CAWSSPRDEQYF.